A selection of T cell receptor beta chains follows, all from one sample in a study of shared clonotypes between healthy human individuals. Profiled with immunoSEQ multiplex PCR; TCRdb holds only in-frame clones, not every one. The sample has fewer than 1.4 million clones, around 78% seen once. The sample comprised memory CD4+ T cells from PBMCs. The receptors shown here come from a man between 18 and 35 years old in good health. Some clones in this sample may be carry-over from other donors' samples. Each CDR3 is given with its conserved first and last residue. Fields, in order: clone size, D gene, J gene, V gene, CDR3 protein, CDR3 DNA. The D gene is left open where the match is weak. The size of a clone is reported for some rows only, either as once, few or many, or as a class for expanded clones.

NA	NA	TRBJ2-7	TRBV27	CASHPHGGTGNSYEQYF	TGTGCCAGCCACCCTCACGGCGGGACGGGGAACTCCTACGAGCAGTACTTC
NA	TRBD2	TRBJ2-7	TRBV15	CATSRSTSGPYEQYF	TGTGCCACCAGCAGATCGACTAGCGGTCCCTACGAGCAGTACTTC
NA	NA	TRBJ2-5	TRBV5-4	CASTVQGKETQYF	TGTGCCAGCACCGTCCAGGGAAAAGAGACCCAGTACTTC
NA	TRBD2	TRBJ2-3	TRBV5-1	CASSRGEGLTDTQYF	TGCGCCAGCAGCCGAGGGGAGGGCCTCACAGATACGCAGTATTTT
NA	NA	TRBJ1-1	TRBV27	CASSSSTEAFF	TGTGCCAGCAGTTCGAGCACTGAAGCTTTCTTT
NA	NA	TRBJ1-3	TRBV6-6	CASHQRSGNTIYF	TGTGCCAGCCATCAGCGCTCTGGAAACACCATATATTTT
NA	NA	TRBJ2-3	TRBV19	CASSIPSGVPSEDTQYF	TGTGCCAGTAGTATCCCTTCAGGGGTCCCTTCTGAAGATACGCAGTATTTT
once	TRBD1	TRBJ2-3	TRBV10-1	CASSEGTGYRDTQYF	TGCGCCAGCAGTGAGGGGACAGGGTACCGGGATACGCAGTATTTT
NA	NA	TRBJ2-7	TRBV7-9	CASSSGTRQSEQYF	TGTGCCAGCAGCTCAGGGACCCGCCAATCCGAGCAGTACTTC
NA	NA	TRBJ2-1	TRBV2	CASSELRRSESSQEQFF	TGTGCCAGCAGTGAATTACGTAGGTCTGAGAGCTCTCAGGAGCAGTTCTTC
NA	TRBD2	TRBJ2-5	TRBV5-1	CASSLSAGGETQYF	TGCGCCAGCAGCTTGTCGGCCGGGGGGGAGACCCAGTACTTC
NA	NA	TRBJ2-1	TRBV28	CASRTRPGPLTSYNEQFF	TGTGCCAGCAGGACCAGGCCGGGGCCCCTGACCTCCTACAATGAGCAGTTCTTC
NA	NA	TRBJ1-4	TRBV4-2	CASSQDSSQPLFF	TGTGCCAGCAGCCAAGATTCCAGCCAGCCTCTGTTTTTT
few	NA	TRBJ1-1	TRBV18	CASSPLEIGGAFF	TGTGCCAGCTCACCACTTGAGATAGGAGGGGCTTTCTTT
NA	TRBD2	TRBJ2-7	TRBV5-1	CASSLASGTSSYEQYF	TGCGCCAGCAGCCTAGCTAGCGGGACGAGCTCCTACGAGCAGTACTTC
NA	NA	TRBJ1-5	TRBV6-5	CASSSFENQPQHF	TGTGCCAGCAGTTCCTTTGAAAATCAGCCCCAGCATTTT
NA	NA	TRBJ2-4	TRBV4-2	CASSPGTLYLAKNIQYF	TGTGCCAGCAGCCCAGGGACCTTATACCTAGCCAAAAACATTCAGTACTTC
once	TRBD1	TRBJ2-7	TRBV5-6	CASSLVQGAYEQYF	TGTGCCAGCAGCTTGGTGCAGGGGGCCTACGAGCAGTACTTC
few	TRBD2	TRBJ2-3	TRBV28	CASVPSGSVTDTQYF	TGTGCCAGCGTTCCTAGCGGGAGTGTTACAGATACGCAGTATTTT
NA	NA	TRBJ1-5	TRBV6-1	CASSELYQPQHF	TGTGCCAGCAGTGAACTCTATCAGCCCCAGCATTTT
NA	TRBD1	TRBJ1-3	TRBV4-1	CASSRKQGAGGNTIYF	TGCGCCAGCAGCCGAAAACAGGGGGCGGGGGGAAACACCATATATTTT
NA	NA	TRBJ1-2	TRBV7-9	CASSLDRGASNYGYTF	TGTGCCAGCAGCTTAGATCGGGGGGCCTCAAACTATGGCTACACCTTC
few	NA	TRBJ2-2	TRBV7-6	CASSSRNDGELFF	TGTGCCAGCAGCTCCCGAAATGACGGGGAGCTGTTTTTT
NA	NA	TRBJ2-1	TRBV4-1	CASSHPSRGVNEQFF	TGCGCCAGCAGCCATCCGAGCCGAGGGGTAAATGAGCAGTTCTTC
few	TRBD2	TRBJ2-1	TRBV10-3	CAISPSGDYNEQFF	TGTGCCATCAGTCCTAGCGGGGACTACAATGAGCAGTTCTTC
NA	TRBD1	TRBJ2-1	TRBV27	CATGGQGGRVKQFF	TGTGCCACCGGGGGACAGGGAGGGCGGGTCAAGCAGTTCTTC
NA	TRBD1	TRBJ2-7	TRBV5-5	CASSVTGGSGEQYF	TGTGCCAGCAGCGTGACAGGGGGCTCGGGCGAGCAGTACTTC
NA	NA	TRBJ1-1	TRBV7-9	CASSSFGRVNTEAFF	TGTGCCAGCAGCTCTTTCGGACGGGTGAACACTGAAGCTTTCTTT
few	TRBD2	TRBJ2-1	TRBV30	CAWSWGTSGTPIF	TGTGCCTGGAGCTGGGGGACTAGCGGGACCCCGATCTTC
NA	NA	TRBJ2-7	TRBV7-2	CASSPGAGREQYF	TGTGCCAGCAGCCCGGGGGCAGGGCGGGAGCAGTACTTC
NA	TRBD2	TRBJ2-5	TRBV5-1	CASSSTGTSGGETQYF	TGCGCCAGCAGCTCAACGGGGACTAGCGGAGGAGAGACCCAGTACTTC
NA	NA	TRBJ1-2	TRBV19	CASSIRRGDGYTF	TGTGCCAGTAGTATACGAAGAGGGGACGGCTACACCTTC
NA	NA	TRBJ2-7	TRBV11-2	CASSLVLANTYEQYF	TGTGCCAGCAGCTTAGTGTTGGCGAACACCTACGAGCAGTACTTC
NA	NA	TRBJ2-5	TRBV7-9	CASSLVGTQQKTQYF	TGTGCCAGCAGCTTAGTAGGGACACAACAGAAGACCCAGTACTTC
NA	NA	TRBJ1-2	TRBV19	CASSIDPGHQEGYGYTF	TGTGCCAGTAGTATAGACCCTGGACACCAAGAGGGCTATGGCTACACCTTC
NA	TRBD1	TRBJ1-4	TRBV28	CASKGAANEKLFF	TGTGCCAGCAAGGGGGCTGCTAATGAAAAACTGTTTTTT
once	NA	TRBJ1-3	TRBV21-1	CASSTSSVRTGCSSGNTIYF	TGTGCCAGCAGCACATCCTCGGTCCGGACAGGTTGTAGCTCTGGAAACACCATATATTTT
NA	TRBD1	TRBJ1-4	TRBV6-5	CASSYVRGSEKLFF	TGTGCCAGCAGTTATGTCAGGGGGAGTGAAAAACTGTTTTTT
NA	NA	TRBJ2-1	TRBV6-5	CASSWRAGDEQFF	TGTGCCAGCAGTTGGCGGGCTGGAGATGAGCAGTTCTTC
NA	TRBD1	TRBJ2-1	TRBV5-1	CASSLDAGGRSYNEQFF	TGCGCCAGCAGCTTGGACGCAGGGGGCCGCTCCTACAATGAGCAGTTCTTC
NA	NA	TRBJ2-7	TRBV2	CASTGGLTYEQYF	TGTGCCAGCACGGGCGGACTGACCTACGAGCAGTACTTC
NA	NA	TRBJ1-5	TRBV6-6	CASRMGRLSNQPQHF	TGTGCCAGCAGAATGGGACGGCTTAGCAATCAGCCCCAGCATTTT
NA	NA	TRBJ2-1	TRBV6-1	CASSELRGSDSNEQFF	TGTGCCAGCAGTGAACTCCGCGGATCGGATTCGAATGAGCAGTTCTTC
NA	NA	TRBJ1-1	TRBV27	CASSEARRSKDSEVFF	TGTGCCAGCAGTGAAGCGCGCCGGTCCAAGGACAGTGAAGTTTTCTTT
NA	TRBD1	TRBJ1-1	TRBV6-5	CASVRGGAATEAFF	TGTGCCAGCGTGAGAGGGGGCGCGGCGACTGAAGCTTTCTTT
NA	NA	TRBJ2-7	TRBV18	CASSVGQGQVYEQYF	TGTGCCAGCTCCGTGGGGCAGGGACAAGTCTACGAGCAGTACTTC
NA	TRBD2	TRBJ2-3	TRBV5-4	CASSLAGGPRDTQYF	TGTGCCAGCAGCTTAGCGGGAGGGCCACGTGATACGCAGTATTTT
many	NA	TRBJ2-1	TRBV11-2	CASSLMYGMYNEQFF	TGTGCCAGCAGCCTTATGTACGGGATGTACAATGAGCAGTTCTTC
NA	NA	TRBJ2-7	TRBV30	CAWSSTLGEQYF	TGTGCCTGGAGTTCGACCCTGGGCGAGCAGTACTTC
NA	NA	TRBJ1-2	TRBV1	CTSSDIPVNGYTF	TGCACCAGCAGTGACATTCCGGTCAATGGCTACACCTTC
few	NA	TRBJ2-2	TRBV30	CAWRSGATGAGELFF	TGTGCCTGGAGGTCAGGGGCGACTGGCGCCGGGGAGCTGTTTTTT
NA	NA	TRBJ2-7	TRBV28	CASSLTDTYEQYF	TGTGCCAGCAGTTTAACGGATACCTACGAGCAGTACTTC
NA	NA	TRBJ1-2	TRBV4-3	CASSQDRVARRYGYTF	TGCGCCAGCAGCCAAGACAGGGTAGCTCGCCGCTATGGCTACACCTTC
many	NA	TRBJ2-3	TRBV9	CASSVSSGLGTPSDF	TGTGCCAGCAGCGTATCTTCGGGGTTGGGGACGCCAAGTGATTTT